This TCR beta chain was documented in a study of T-cell memory formation after mild COVID-19. Germline assignment: CDR1 DFQATT and CDR2 SNEGSKA (reference sequence). The V gene end was trimmed by 2 bases and the J gene end by 2 bases; junction bases not matched to a gene: 6. The CDR3 is 15 residues long. This clonotype has a handful of counts. What it binds is unknown. 5'RACE with constant-segment primers built TCRalpha and TCRbeta cDNA libraries with UMIs. TCRdb fed the 5' RACE reads into MiXCR, producing one record per CDR3 protein. This sample has 180,000 or so distinct CDR3 sequences; 11% occur once, and the top ten carry approximately 4%. Overall study findings and caveats: SARS-CoV-2 specificity was not confirmed for second-wave clones peaking on day 37.

This receptor was taken from a young man who had mild COVID-19 (a few samples of this study predate the infection). Cell type and time point are not known. This chain connects TRBV20-1 to TRBJ2-5; 9 nucleotides line up with TRBD2. Specimen: PBMCs or a T cell subset sorted from them (not recorded which). The CDR3 is CSARKASGDQETQYF. The DNA of the CDR3 is TGCAGTGCTAGAAAGGCTAGCGGGGATCAAGAGACCCAGTACTTC.